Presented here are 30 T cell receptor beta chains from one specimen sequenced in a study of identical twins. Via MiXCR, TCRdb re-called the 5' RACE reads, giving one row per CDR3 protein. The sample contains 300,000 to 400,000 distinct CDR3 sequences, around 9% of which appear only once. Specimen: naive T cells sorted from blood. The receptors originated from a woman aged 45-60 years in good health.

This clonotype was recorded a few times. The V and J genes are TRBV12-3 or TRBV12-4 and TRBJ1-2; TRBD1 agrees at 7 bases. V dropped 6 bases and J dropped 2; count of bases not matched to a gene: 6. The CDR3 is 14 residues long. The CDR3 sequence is CASRATGKNYGYTF. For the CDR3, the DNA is TGTGCCAGCAGAGCGACAGGGAAGAACTATGGCTACACCTTC.

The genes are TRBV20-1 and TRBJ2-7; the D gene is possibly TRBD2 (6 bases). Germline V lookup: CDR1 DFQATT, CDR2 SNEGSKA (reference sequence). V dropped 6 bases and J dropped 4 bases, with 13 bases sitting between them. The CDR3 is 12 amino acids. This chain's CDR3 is CSARDFTYEQYF. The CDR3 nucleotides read TGCAGTGCGCGGGACTTCACTTACGAGCAGTACTTC.

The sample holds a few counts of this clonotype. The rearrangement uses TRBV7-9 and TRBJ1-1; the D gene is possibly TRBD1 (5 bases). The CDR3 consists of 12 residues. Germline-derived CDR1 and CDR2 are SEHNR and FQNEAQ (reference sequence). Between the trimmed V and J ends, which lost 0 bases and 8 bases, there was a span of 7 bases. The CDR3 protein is CASSLARGEAFF. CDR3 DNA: TGTGCCAGCAGCTTAGCGCGGGGGGAAGCTTTCTTT.

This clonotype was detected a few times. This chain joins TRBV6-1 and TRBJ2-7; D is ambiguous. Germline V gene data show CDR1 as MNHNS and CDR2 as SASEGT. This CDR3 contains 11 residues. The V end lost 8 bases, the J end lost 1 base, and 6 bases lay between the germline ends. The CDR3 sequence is CASLRSYEQYV. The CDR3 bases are TGTGCCAGCCTCCGGTCCTACGAGCAGTACGTC.

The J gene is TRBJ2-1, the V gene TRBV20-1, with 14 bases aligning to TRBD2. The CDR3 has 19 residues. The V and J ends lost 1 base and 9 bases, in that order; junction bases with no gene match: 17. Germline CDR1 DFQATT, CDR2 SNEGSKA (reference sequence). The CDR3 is CSARGPPPGLAGEWVEQFF. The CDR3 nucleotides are TGCAGTGCTAGAGGGCCACCCCCGGGACTAGCGGGAGAATGGGTTGAGCAGTTCTTC.

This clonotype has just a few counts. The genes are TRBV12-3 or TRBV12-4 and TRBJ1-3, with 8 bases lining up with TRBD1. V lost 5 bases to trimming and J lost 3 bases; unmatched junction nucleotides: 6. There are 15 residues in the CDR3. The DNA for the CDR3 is TGTGCCAGCAGTCCCTTCAGGGGGCGTGGAAACACCATATATTTT. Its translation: CASSPFRGRGNTIYF.

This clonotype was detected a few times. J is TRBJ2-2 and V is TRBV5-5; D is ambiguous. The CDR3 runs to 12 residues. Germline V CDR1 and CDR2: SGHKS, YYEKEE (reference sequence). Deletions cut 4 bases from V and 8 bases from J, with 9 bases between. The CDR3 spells CASSRADGELFF. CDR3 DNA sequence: TGTGCCAGCAGCCGGGCCGATGGGGAGCTGTTTTTT. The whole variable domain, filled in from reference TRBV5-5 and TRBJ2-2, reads DAGVTQSPTHLIKTRGQQVTLRCSPISGHKSVSWYQQVLGQGPQFIFQYYEKEERGRGNFPDRFSARQFPNYSSELNVNALLLGDSALYLCASSRADGELFFGEGSRLTVL.

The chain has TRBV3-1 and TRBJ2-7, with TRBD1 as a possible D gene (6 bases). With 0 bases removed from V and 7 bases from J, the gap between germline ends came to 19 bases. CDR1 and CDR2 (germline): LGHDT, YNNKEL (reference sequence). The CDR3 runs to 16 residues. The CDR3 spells CASSQDLGQPLGEQYV. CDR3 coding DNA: TGTGCCAGCAGCCAAGATTTGGGACAACCTTTGGGGGAGCAGTACGTC.

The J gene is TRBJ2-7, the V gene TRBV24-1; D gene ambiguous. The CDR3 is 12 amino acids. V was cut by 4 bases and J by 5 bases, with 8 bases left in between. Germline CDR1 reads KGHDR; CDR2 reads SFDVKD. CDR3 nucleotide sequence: TGTGCCACCAGTGAACAGACGGACGAGCAGTACTTC. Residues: CATSEQTDEQYF.

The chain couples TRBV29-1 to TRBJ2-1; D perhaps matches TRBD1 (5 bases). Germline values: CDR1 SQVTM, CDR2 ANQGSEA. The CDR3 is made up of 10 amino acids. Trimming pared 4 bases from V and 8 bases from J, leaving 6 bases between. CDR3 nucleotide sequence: TGCAGCGTTGCCAGGGATGAGCAGTTCTTC. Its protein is CSVARDEQFF.

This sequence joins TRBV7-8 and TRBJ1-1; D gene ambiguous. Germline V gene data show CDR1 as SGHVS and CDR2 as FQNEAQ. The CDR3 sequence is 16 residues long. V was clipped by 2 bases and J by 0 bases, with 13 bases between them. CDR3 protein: CASSLRQSFMNTEAFF. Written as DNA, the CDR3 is TGTGCCAGCAGCTTAAGGCAGTCGTTCATGAACACTGAAGCTTTCTTT.

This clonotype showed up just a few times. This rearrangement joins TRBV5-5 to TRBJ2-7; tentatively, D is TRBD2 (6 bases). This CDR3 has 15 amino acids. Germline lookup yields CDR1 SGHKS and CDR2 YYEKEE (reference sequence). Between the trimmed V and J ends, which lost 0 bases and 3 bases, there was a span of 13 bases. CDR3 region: CASSLEGTHFYEQYF. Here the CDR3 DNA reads TGTGCCAGCAGCTTGGAAGGGACTCACTTCTACGAGCAGTACTTC. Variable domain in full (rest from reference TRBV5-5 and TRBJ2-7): DAGVTQSPTHLIKTRGQQVTLRCSPISGHKSVSWYQQVLGQGPQFIFQYYEKEERGRGNFPDRFSARQFPNYSSELNVNALLLGDSALYLCASSLEGTHFYEQYFGPGTRLTVT.

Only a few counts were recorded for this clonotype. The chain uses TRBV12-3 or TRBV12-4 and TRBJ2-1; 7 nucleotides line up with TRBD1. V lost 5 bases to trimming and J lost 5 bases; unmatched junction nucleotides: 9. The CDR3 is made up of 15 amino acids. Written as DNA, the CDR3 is TGTGCCAGCAGTGTCCGGGACAGAGCTAACAATGAGCAGTTCTTC. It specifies CASSVRDRANNEQFF.

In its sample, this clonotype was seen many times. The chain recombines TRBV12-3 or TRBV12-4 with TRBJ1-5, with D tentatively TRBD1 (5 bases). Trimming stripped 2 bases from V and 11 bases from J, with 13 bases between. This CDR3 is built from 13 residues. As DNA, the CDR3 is TGTGCCAGCAGTTTATCTGACAGAAGTGCCCAGCATTTT. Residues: CASSLSDRSAQHF.

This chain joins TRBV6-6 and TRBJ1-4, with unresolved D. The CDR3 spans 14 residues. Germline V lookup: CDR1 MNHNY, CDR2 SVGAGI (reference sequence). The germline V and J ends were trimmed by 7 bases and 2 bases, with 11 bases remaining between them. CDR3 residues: CASKDVSTNEKLFF. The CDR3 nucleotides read TGTGCCAGCAAGGATGTTTCGACTAATGAAAAACTGTTTTTT.

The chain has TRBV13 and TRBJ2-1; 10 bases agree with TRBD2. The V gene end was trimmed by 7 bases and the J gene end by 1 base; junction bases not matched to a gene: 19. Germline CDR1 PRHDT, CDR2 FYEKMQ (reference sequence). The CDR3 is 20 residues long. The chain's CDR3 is CASTRPRKVEREGSYNEQFF. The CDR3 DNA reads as TGTGCCAGCACCCGGCCCAGGAAGGTTGAGCGGGAGGGTTCCTACAATGAGCAGTTCTTC.

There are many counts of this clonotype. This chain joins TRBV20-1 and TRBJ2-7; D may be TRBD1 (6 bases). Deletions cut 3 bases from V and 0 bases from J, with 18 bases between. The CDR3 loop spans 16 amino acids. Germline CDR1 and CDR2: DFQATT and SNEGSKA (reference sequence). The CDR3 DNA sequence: TGCAGTGCTAGGAAGACCGGGACACTTTCCTCCTACGAGCAGTACTTC. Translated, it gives CSARKTGTLSSYEQYF.

CDR3: CASSSSSGRAYNEQFF. The CDR3, as DNA: TGTGCCAGCAGCTCCTCCAGCGGGAGAGCCTACAATGAGCAGTTCTTC. The rearrangement links TRBV11-3 to TRBJ2-1; 8 bases agree with TRBD2. The CDR3 is 16 residues long. Germline CDR1 and CDR2: SGHNT and YENEEA. V lost 4 bases, J lost 2 bases, and 7 bases stayed unmatched.

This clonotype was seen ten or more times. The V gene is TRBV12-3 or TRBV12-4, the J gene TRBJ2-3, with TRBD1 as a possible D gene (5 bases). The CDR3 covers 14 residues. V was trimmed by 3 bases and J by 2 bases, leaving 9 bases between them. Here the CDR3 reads CASSLRQTTDTQYF. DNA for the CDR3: TGTGCCAGCAGTTTGAGACAGACCACAGATACGCAGTATTTT.

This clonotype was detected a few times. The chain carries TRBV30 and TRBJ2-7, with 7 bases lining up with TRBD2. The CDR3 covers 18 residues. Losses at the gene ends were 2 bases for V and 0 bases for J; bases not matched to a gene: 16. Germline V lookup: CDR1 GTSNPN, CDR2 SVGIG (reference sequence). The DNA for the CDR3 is TGTGCCTGGAGTCGGGCTAGCGGCTTCATGGGCCCCTCCTACGAGCAGTACTTC. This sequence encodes CAWSRASGFMGPSYEQYF.

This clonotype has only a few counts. The CDR3 DNA sequence: TGTGCCATCAGTGAGACCACTAGCACAGATACGCAGTATTTT. This codes for CAISETTSTDTQYF. The chain recombines TRBV10-3 with TRBJ2-3; no definite D call. The germline CDR1 and CDR2 sequences are ENHRY and SYGVKD. V shed 2 bases and J shed 0 bases, with 6 bases lying between them. The CDR3 runs to 14 residues.

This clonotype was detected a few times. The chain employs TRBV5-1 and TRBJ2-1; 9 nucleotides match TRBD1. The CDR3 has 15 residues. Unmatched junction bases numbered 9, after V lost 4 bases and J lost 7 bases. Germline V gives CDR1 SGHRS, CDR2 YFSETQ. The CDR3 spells CASSLGQGSINEQFF. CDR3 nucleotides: TGCGCCAGCAGCCTGGGACAGGGTTCAATAAATGAGCAGTTCTTC.

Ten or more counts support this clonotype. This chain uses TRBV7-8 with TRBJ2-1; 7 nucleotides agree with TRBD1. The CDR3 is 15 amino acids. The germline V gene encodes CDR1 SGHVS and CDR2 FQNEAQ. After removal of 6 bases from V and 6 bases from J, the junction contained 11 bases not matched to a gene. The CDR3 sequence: CASRTGIVSTNEQFF. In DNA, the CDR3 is TGTGCCAGCAGGACAGGGATTGTTTCCACCAATGAGCAGTTCTTC.

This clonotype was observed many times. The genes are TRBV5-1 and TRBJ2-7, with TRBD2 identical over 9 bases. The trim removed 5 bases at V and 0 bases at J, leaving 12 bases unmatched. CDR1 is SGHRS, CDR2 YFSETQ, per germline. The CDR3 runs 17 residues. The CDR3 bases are TGCGCCAGCAGTCGTGGATGGGGTAGCGGGAGCTCCTACGAGCAGTACTTC. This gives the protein CASSRGWGSGSSYEQYF.

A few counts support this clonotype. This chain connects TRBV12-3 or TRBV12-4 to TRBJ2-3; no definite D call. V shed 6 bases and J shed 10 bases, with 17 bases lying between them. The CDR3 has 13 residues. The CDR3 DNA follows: TGTGCCAGCAGCGACCTCCGGCGTATGGCGCAGTATTTT. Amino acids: CASSDLRRMAQYF.

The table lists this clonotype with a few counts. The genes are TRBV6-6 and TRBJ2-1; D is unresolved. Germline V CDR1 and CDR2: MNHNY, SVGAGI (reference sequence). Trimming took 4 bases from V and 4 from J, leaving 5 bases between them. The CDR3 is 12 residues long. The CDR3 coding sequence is TGTGCCAGCAGTTTCCGATACAATGAGCAGTTCTTC. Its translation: CASSFRYNEQFF.

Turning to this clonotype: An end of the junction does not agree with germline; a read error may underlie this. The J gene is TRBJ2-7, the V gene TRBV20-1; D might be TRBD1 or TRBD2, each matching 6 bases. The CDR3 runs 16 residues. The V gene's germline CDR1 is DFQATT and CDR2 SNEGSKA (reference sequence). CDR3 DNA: TGCAGTGCTAGAGGACCGCCGGGGGCCCGGGGCTACGATCAGTACTTC. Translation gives CSARGPPGARGYDQYF.

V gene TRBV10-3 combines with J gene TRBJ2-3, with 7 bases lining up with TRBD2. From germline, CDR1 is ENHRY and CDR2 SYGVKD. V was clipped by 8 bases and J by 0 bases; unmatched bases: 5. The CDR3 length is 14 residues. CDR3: CAIRREISTDTQYF. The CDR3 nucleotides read TGTGCCATCCGGCGGGAGATTAGCACAGATACGCAGTATTTT.

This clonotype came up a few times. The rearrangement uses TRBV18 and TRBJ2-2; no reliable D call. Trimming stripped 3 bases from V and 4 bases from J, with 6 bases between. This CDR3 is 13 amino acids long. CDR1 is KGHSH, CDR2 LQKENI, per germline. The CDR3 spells CASSPFLTGELFF. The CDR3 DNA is TGTGCCAGCTCACCCTTCCTCACCGGGGAGCTGTTTTTT.

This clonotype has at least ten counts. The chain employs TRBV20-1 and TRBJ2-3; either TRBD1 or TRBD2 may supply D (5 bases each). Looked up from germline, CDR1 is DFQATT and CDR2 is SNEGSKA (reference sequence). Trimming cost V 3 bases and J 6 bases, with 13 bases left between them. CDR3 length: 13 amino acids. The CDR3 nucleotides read TGCAGTGCTAGCGGGACCGCCGGGGATACGCAGTATTTT. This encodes CSASGTAGDTQYF.